What follows describes a single TCR beta chain. Its antigen remains unknown. This sample stems from a study of CD8 T cells in ankylosing spondylitis. Libraries of TCR beta came from quantitative 5'-RACE with molecular barcodes. MiXCR, applied by TCRdb to the 5' RACE reads, yields one record per CDR3 protein. The table includes approximately 140,000 distinct CDR3 sequences, roughly 15% detected once. Trimming at V came to 4 bases and at J to 4 bases, leaving 3 bases not matched to a gene. Per germline, CDR1 SQVTM and CDR2 ANQGSEA. CDR3 length: 12 residues. The study's findings and limits: Seemingly distinctive of ankylosing spondylitis blood was a TCR beta motif formed by eight highly homologous variants. Disease-linked clones reportedly showed significant enrichment in matched ankylosing spondylitis synovial fluid. Clones linked to the disease showed a CD8+ phenotype. They occurred at relatively low frequencies in peripheral blood.

This clonotype originated in a male donor with ankylosing spondylitis. The sample taken for sequencing was blood, either unsorted or a sorted T cell fraction (not recorded which). The chain carries TRBV29-1 and TRBJ2-7; 8 positions match TRBD2. CDR3 sequence (DNA): TGCAGCGTTGCGACTAGCGCGTACGAGCAGTACTTC. Residues: CSVATSAYEQYF.